The rows below give T cell receptor beta chains drawn from one sample of a study of blood T cells in healthy people across ages. TCRdb recomputed calls from the 5' RACE reads with MiXCR, one row per CDR3 protein. Among approximately 900,000 distinct CDR3 sequences listed, around 29% were seen once. The sample was also linked to a second study, of T cells of mothers and their children.

The sequenced sample was blood. Every receptor here comes from a woman between 40 and 50 years old in good health. The CDR3 runs from the conserved cysteine through the conserved F or W. A D gene is named only where the DNA matches it firmly. Size values are once, few and many counts, or a class for expanded clones, and some rows have none.

J | size | V | D | length | DNA | CDR3
TRBJ2-5 | many | TRBV7-2 | TRBD2 | 14 | TGTGCCAGCAGCTGGATAGCGGGGGGAGAGACCCAGTACTTC | CASSWIAGGETQYF
TRBJ2-1 | - | TRBV5-1 | TRBD2 | 16 | TGCGCCAGCAGCTTGGAACTAGCGGGGAGCTACAATGAGCAGTTCTTC | CASSLELAGSYNEQFF
TRBJ2-7 | - | TRBV7-9 | TRBD1 | 16 | TGTGCCAGCAGCGACGGACAGGGGGCAGGCTCCTACGAGCAGTACTTC | CASSDGQGAGSYEQYF
TRBJ2-3 | few | TRBV7-3 | - | 14 | TGTGCCAGCAGCCCCCATCGGGGAACAGATACGCAGTATTTT | CASSPHRGTDTQYF
TRBJ1-1 | - | TRBV20-1 | - | 11 | TGCAGTGCTACGGGGAACACTGAAGCTTTCTTT | CSATGNTEAFF
TRBJ1-4 | few | TRBV9 | - | 14 | TGTGCCAGCAGCAAAGATTCAACTAATGAAAAACTGTTTTTT | CASSKDSTNEKLFF
TRBJ2-3 | - | TRBV5-1 | - | 15 | TGCGCCAGCAGCTCGGGGGCTTTGATAACAGATACGCAGTATTTT | CASSSGALITDTQYF
TRBJ2-7 | - | TRBV12-3/TRBV12-4 | TRBD2 | 16 | TGTGCCAGCAGATTTTCCGGGACTAGTGGGGGCAATGAGCAGTACTTC | CASRFSGTSGGNEQYF
TRBJ2-3 | once | TRBV12-3/TRBV12-4 | - | 16 | TGTGCCAGCAGTCCGGCGAACCGAGTGATCTCAGATGCGCAGTATTTT | CASSPANRVISDAQYF
TRBJ2-7 | - | TRBV7-2 | - | 13 | TGTGCCAGCAGCTCGATCCGCGCTCACGAGCAGTACTTC | CASSSIRAHEQYF
TRBJ1-5 | many | TRBV10-3 | - | 13 | TGTGCCATCAGTGAGTCGAGCAATCAGCCCCAGCATTTT | CAISESSNQPQHF